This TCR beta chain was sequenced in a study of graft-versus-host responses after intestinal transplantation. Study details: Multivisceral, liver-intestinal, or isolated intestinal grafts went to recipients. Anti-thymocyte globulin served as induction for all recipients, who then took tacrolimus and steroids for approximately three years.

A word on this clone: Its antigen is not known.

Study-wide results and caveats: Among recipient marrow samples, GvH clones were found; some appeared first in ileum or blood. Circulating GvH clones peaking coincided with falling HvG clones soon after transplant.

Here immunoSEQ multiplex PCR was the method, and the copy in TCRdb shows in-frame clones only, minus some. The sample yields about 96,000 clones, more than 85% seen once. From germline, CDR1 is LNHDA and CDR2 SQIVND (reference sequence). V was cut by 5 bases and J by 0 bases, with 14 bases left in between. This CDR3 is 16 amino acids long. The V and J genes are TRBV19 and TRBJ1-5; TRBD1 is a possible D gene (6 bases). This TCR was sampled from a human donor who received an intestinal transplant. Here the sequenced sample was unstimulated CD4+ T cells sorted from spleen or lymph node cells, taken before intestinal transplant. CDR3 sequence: CASSPPGTHSNQPQHF. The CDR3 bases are TGTGCCAGTAGTCCGCCTGGGACACATAGCAATCAGCCCCAGCATTTT.